What follows are 26 T cell receptor beta chains derived from one specimen sequenced in a study of blood T cells in healthy people across ages. Combining a sample-barcoded 5' primer with a J-beta primer mix, a second PCR ran for roughly 7 to 12 cycles. TCRdb passed the 5' RACE reads through MiXCR, listing each CDR3 protein once. The profile shows around 870,000 distinct CDR3 sequences, 25% to 35% of them singletons. Specimen: blood. These receptors originate from an elderly woman in good health.

J is TRBJ1-1 and V is TRBV30; D is uncertain. Germline CDR1 reads GTSNPN; CDR2 reads SVGIG (reference sequence). Trimming stripped 0 bases from V and 8 bases from J, with 10 bases between. The CDR3 consists of 12 residues. CDR3 in amino acids: CAWSVLNKEAFF. The CDR3 nucleotides read TGTGCCTGGAGTGTACTGAACAAAGAAGCTTTCTTT.

This clonotype occurred a few times. V usage is TRBV10-1 and J usage is TRBJ1-1; no reliable D call. CDR3 size: 12 residues. Per the germline V gene, CDR1 is WNHNN and CDR2 is SYGVQD (reference sequence). The germline V and J ends were trimmed by 9 bases and 1 base, with 9 bases remaining between them. The CDR3 spells CASESENTEAFF. CDR3 DNA sequence: TGCGCCAGTGAATCCGAGAACACTGAAGCTTTCTTT.

The chain recombines TRBV7-3 with TRBJ1-4, with a tentative D call TRBD1 (6 bases). In germline, CDR1 is SGHTA, CDR2 FQGTGA. The CDR3 covers 13 residues. V lost 5 bases, J lost 8 bases, and 12 bases lay in between. CDR3 coding DNA: TGTGCCAGCAGCCAACAGGGAGGAGAAAAACTGTTTTTT. Its protein is CASSQQGGEKLFF.

CDR3 amino acids: CASSIGTSGGLGTQYF. The CDR3 nucleotides are TGTGCCAGCAGTATTGGGACTAGCGGGGGATTGGGGACGCAGTATTTT. The V gene is TRBV2, the J gene TRBJ2-3; 14 bases are a match to TRBD2. This CDR3 has 16 residues. Germline trimming cut 5 bases from V and 9 bases from J; bases unmatched to any gene: 10. Per germline, CDR1 SNHLY and CDR2 FYNNEI.

This chain connects TRBV9 to TRBJ2-3; D is tentatively TRBD1 or TRBD2 (5 bases each). The length of the CDR3 is 15 residues. Trimming left V 2 bases short and J 4 bases short, with 14 bases between. The germline V gene encodes CDR1 SGDLS and CDR2 YYNGEE. CDR3 sequence: CASSVGTPSADTQYF. CDR3 DNA sequence: TGTGCCAGCAGCGTCGGGACCCCGAGCGCAGATACGCAGTATTTT.

This sequence joins TRBV2 and TRBJ2-2, with D hard to call. CDR1 SNHLY and CDR2 FYNNEI come from the germline V gene. The CDR3 extends over 16 amino acids. V dropped 4 bases and J dropped 1 base, with 13 bases sitting between them. CDR3 sequence reads: CASSVVFAGNTGELFF. The CDR3 DNA reads TGTGCCAGCAGTGTGGTCTTCGCTGGGAACACCGGGGAGCTGTTTTTT.

In its sample, this clonotype was seen many times. This chain uses TRBV12-3 or TRBV12-4 with TRBJ2-1, with a tentative D call TRBD2 (5 bases). V lost 4 bases, J lost 10 bases, and 14 bases lay in between. The CDR3 consists of 13 residues. The CDR3 sequence is CASSYGLLREQFF. CDR3 sequence (DNA): TGTGCCAGCAGTTACGGACTCTTGAGGGAGCAGTTCTTC.

In this sample, this clonotype turned up a few times. The J gene is TRBJ2-1, the V gene TRBV5-4, with TRBD1 as a possible D gene (5 bases). V shed 4 bases and J shed 5 bases, with 16 bases lying between them. Per germline, CDR1 SGHNT and CDR2 YYREEE (reference sequence). CDR3 length: 15 residues. The CDR3 region is CASSETKTVNNEQFF. The CDR3 DNA reads as TGTGCCAGCAGCGAAACAAAGACAGTAAACAATGAGCAGTTCTTC.

This clonotype was seen more than once but under ten times. The chain employs TRBV4-2 and TRBJ2-2; D remains ambiguous. This CDR3 region has 18 residues. Germline V gives CDR1 LGHNA, CDR2 YNFKEQ. The V end was cut by 0 bases, the J end by 0 bases, with 14 bases between. The CDR3 DNA follows: TGTGCCAGCAGCCAAGAGCCGGCAGGACCTGCGAACACCGGGGAGCTGTTTTTT. Protein sequence: CASSQEPAGPANTGELFF.

The table lists this clonotype with a few counts. The chain joins TRBV18 to TRBJ1-4; 11 positions match TRBD1. The CDR3 contains 16 residues. With 3 bases clipped from V and 8 bases from J, the junction kept 8 bases outside the gene matches. CDR1 and CDR2 from the germline V gene are KGHSH and LQKENI. CDR3 sequence reads: CASSPGTGGADEKLFF. The CDR3 bases are TGTGCCAGCTCACCCGGGACAGGGGGGGCGGACGAAAAACTGTTTTTT.

This clonotype came up many times. The V gene is TRBV10-3, the J gene TRBJ2-3; D is perhaps TRBD2 (6 bases). Germline lookup yields CDR1 ENHRY and CDR2 SYGVKD. Trimming took 5 bases from V and 0 from J, leaving 9 bases between them. This CDR3 is built from 14 residues. DNA of the CDR3: TGTGCCATCAGTTCCGGGACTAGCACAGATACGCAGTATTTT. As protein: CAISSGTSTDTQYF.

Remarks on this clonotype: It may be a read error: a sequence one base away is much more abundant. The rearrangement links TRBV20-1 to TRBJ2-1, with D possibly matching TRBD2 (6 bases). Judging by the DNA end, TRBJ2-7 fits better; the J call may be wrong. CDR1 is DFQATT and CDR2 is SNEGSKA in the germline V gene (reference sequence). The CDR3 spans 16 residues. The CDR3 DNA is TGCAGTGCTAGAGATCGTTCTGCGGGGTCCTACAATGAGCAGTACTTC. Translating it yields CSARDRSAGSYNEQYF.

This clonotype was counted many times. V and J are TRBV3-1 and TRBJ2-1; D is uncertain. Germline assignment: CDR1 LGHDT and CDR2 YNNKEL (reference sequence). There are 13 residues in the CDR3. Trimming removed 4 bases from V and 3 bases from J, with 7 bases in between. The CDR3 loop is CASSPQRYNEQFF. For the CDR3, the DNA is TGTGCCAGCAGCCCCCAGCGCTACAATGAGCAGTTCTTC.

The J gene is TRBJ1-1, the V gene TRBV19; tentative D call: TRBD1 (5 bases). CDR1 and CDR2 (germline): LNHDA, SQIVND (reference sequence). V was clipped by 3 bases and J by 7 bases, with 15 bases between them. This CDR3 contains 14 residues. For the CDR3, the DNA is TGTGCCAGTAGTATGGGGACCGGGACTCGTGAAGCTTTCTTT. It yields the protein CASSMGTGTREAFF.

V usage is TRBV4-3 and J usage is TRBJ2-5, with 10 positions matching TRBD2. This CDR3 is 18 amino acids long. Per the germline V gene, CDR1 is LGHNA and CDR2 is YSLEER. The V gene end was trimmed by 0 bases and the J gene end by 5 bases; junction bases not matched to a gene: 12. This CDR3 is CASSQDAASGGRVETQYF. CDR3 nucleotide sequence: TGCGCCAGCAGCCAAGATGCGGCTAGCGGGGGCAGAGTCGAGACCCAGTACTTC.

This chain joins TRBV6-2 or TRBV6-3 and TRBJ2-1; TRBD1 or TRBD2 may be the D gene (6 bases each). The V end lost 2 bases, the J end lost 5 bases, and 19 bases lay between the germline ends. The CDR3 is 17 amino acids. The germline V gene encodes CDR1 MNHEY and CDR2 SVGEGT. The CDR3 DNA reads TGTGCCAGCAGTTACCTTTCGTGGGGGGCCCTCAACAATGAGCAGTTCTTC. It codes for CASSYLSWGALNNEQFF.

This clonotype was counted a single time. In this CDR3 the conserved last residue, phenylalanine or tryptophan, is missing, so a read error is likely. V gene TRBV12-3 or TRBV12-4 combines with J gene TRBJ2-2; D possibly corresponds to TRBD2 (5 bases). Trimming left V 6 bases short and J 6 bases short, with 17 bases between. The CDR3 length is 15 residues. The CDR3 DNA reads as TGTGCCAGCAGACCGTCCGGGGTAGAACCCGGGGAGCTGTTTGTT. Protein product: CASRPSGVEPGELFV.

This clonotype was counted a few times. V usage is TRBV5-1 and J usage is TRBJ2-2, with TRBD2 matching 8 bases. The ends lost 4 bases at V and 4 bases at J; junction bases unmatched: 9. The CDR3 totals 16 residues. Per the germline V gene, CDR1 is SGHRS and CDR2 is YFSETQ. CDR3 DNA sequence: TGCGCCAGCAGCCTGGGTAATAGCGGGGCCACCGGGGAGCTGTTTTTT. This sequence encodes CASSLGNSGATGELFF.

As to this clonotype: This clone may be a read error of a much larger clone one base away. This likely comes from a read error, as the CDR3 has no conserved phenylalanine or tryptophan at its end. The chain's CDR3 is CASSHRRNTGELFV. The CDR3 DNA sequence: TGTGCCAGCAGCCACAGGAGGAACACCGGGGAGCTGTTTGTT. V gene TRBV3-1 combines with J gene TRBJ2-2; D not certain. V was pared by 3 bases and J by 1 base, with 6 bases between. CDR3 length equals 14 residues. The germline CDR1 and CDR2 sequences are LGHDT and YNNKEL (reference sequence).

This clonotype was detected only a few times. The chain has TRBV6-2 or TRBV6-3 and TRBJ1-1, with D tentatively TRBD1 (5 bases). CDR1 is MNHEY and CDR2 is SVGEGT in the germline V gene. V lost 6 bases and J 10 bases, leaving 15 bases between the germline ends. CDR3 length equals 12 residues. The CDR3 nucleotides are TGTGCCAGCAGAACCGGGACGAGGCCAGCTTTCTTT. Translated, it gives CASRTGTRPAFF.

A few counts support this clonotype. The V call is TRBV12-3 or TRBV12-4, the J call TRBJ2-1, with 8 nucleotides matching TRBD2. This CDR3 has 15 amino acids. The V segment lost 3 bases and the J segment 8 bases; nucleotides outside the gene matches: 9. CDR3 sequence (DNA): TGTGCCAGCAGTTTTGCGAACGGGGGGGCTGATGAGCAGTTCTTC. This translates into CASSFANGGADEQFF.

J is TRBJ1-5 and V is TRBV20-1, with 8 bases that match TRBD1. CDR3 length equals 15 residues. Germline V gives CDR1 DFQATT, CDR2 SNEGSKA (reference sequence). The V and J ends lost 2 bases and 7 bases, in that order; junction bases with no gene match: 10. Here the CDR3 DNA reads TGCAGTGCTAGACCAGGGACAGGAAGTTGGCAGCCCCAGCATTTT. Translating it yields CSARPGTGSWQPQHF.

Worth noting for this clonotype: This may be a read error, as it is one base from a much larger clone. The V gene is TRBV28, the J gene TRBJ2-7; 8 bases map to TRBD2. The CDR3 has 16 residues. Germline trimming cut 5 bases from V and 7 bases from J; bases unmatched to any gene: 16. Germline V gene lookup returns CDR1 MDHEN and CDR2 SYDVKM. CDR3 residues: CASSPKRGLLYNEQYF. CDR3 sequence (DNA): TGTGCCAGCAGTCCCAAGCGGGGGTTACTTTACAATGAGCAGTACTTC.

This chain connects TRBV21-1 to TRBJ2-3; TRBD2, the table's D call, was not compared with the DNA. TRBV21-1 is classified as a pseudogene. The CDR3 has 16 amino acids. The CDR3 here is CASSTTGLLTRDTQYF. As DNA, the CDR3 is TGTGCCAGCAGCACAACGGGACTTCTCACAAGAGATACGCAGTATTTT.

This clonotype was observed a handful of times. The chain uses TRBV2 and TRBJ1-1, with TRBD1 as a possible D gene (5 bases). Germline values: CDR1 SNHLY, CDR2 FYNNEI. Trimming removed 4 bases from V and 0 bases from J, with 12 bases in between. The CDR3 consists of 15 residues. The CDR3 sequence is CASSAWGRMNTEAFF. The CDR3 coding sequence is TGTGCCAGCAGTGCCTGGGGACGGATGAACACTGAAGCTTTCTTT.

The chain employs TRBV10-2 and TRBJ1-5; D perhaps matches TRBD1 (6 bases). This CDR3 has 15 amino acids. From germline, CDR1 is WSHSY and CDR2 SAAADI. Trimming shortened V by 6 bases and J by 3 bases, and 15 bases separated the two germline ends. CDR3 loop: CASRDRGGLNQPQHF. CDR3 nucleotides: TGCGCCAGCAGGGACCGGGGGGGGCTCAATCAGCCCCAGCATTTT.